Shown below are 11 T cell receptor beta chains from a single sample sequenced in a study of blood T cells in healthy people across ages. Together with a sample-barcoded 5' primer, a J-beta primer mix was included in a second PCR lasting about 6 to 11 cycles. Each CDR3 protein gets one entry after TCRdb re-called the 5' RACE reads with MiXCR. This sample has 720,000 or so distinct CDR3 sequences; 35% to 50% occur once, and the top ten carry 25% to 30%. Sequences were obtained from blood. The source of these receptors is a man aged 80 or over in good health.

In this sample, this clonotype turned up a few times. V is TRBV15 and J is TRBJ2-7; TRBD1 aligns across 10 bases. J lost 3 bases, V lost 3 bases, and 17 bases had no gene match. CDR3 length: 19 amino acids. Germline CDR1 LNHNV, CDR2 YYDKDF (reference sequence). The CDR3 spells CATSSSGTGDLDWSYEQYF. The CDR3 DNA follows: TGTGCCACCAGCAGCTCCGGGACAGGGGATCTTGACTGGAGCTACGAGCAGTACTTC. Drawing the rest from reference TRBV15 and TRBJ2-7, the complete variable domain is DAMVIQNPRYQVTQFGKPVTLSCSQTLNHNVMYWYQQKSSQAPKLLFHYYDKDFNNEADTPDNFQSRRPNTSFCFLDIRSPGLGDTAMYLCATSSSGTGDLDWSYEQYFGPGTRLTVT.

The rearrangement links TRBV5-1 to TRBJ1-5; 8 bases map to TRBD1. With 0 bases clipped from V and 3 bases from J, the junction kept 11 bases outside the gene matches. The germline V gene encodes CDR1 SGHRS and CDR2 YFSETQ. The CDR3 is 18 residues long. CDR3 nucleotides: TGCGCCAGCAGCTTGGCGGACAGGGAAAGCAACTTCAATCAGCCCCAGCATTTT. Its translation is CASSLADRESNFNQPQHF.

The count of this clonotype is one. V and J are TRBV7-9 and TRBJ2-3; TRBD2 might be the D (5 bases). Trimming cost V 1 base and J 4 bases, with 15 bases left between them. Germline V lookup: CDR1 SEHNR, CDR2 FQNEAQ (reference sequence). The CDR3 totals 16 residues. The CDR3 spells CASSLVGGGFADTQYF. The CDR3 DNA sequence: TGTGCCAGCAGCTTAGTAGGCGGAGGCTTTGCAGATACGCAGTATTTT.

This clonotype was seen more than once but under ten times. The CDR3 loop reads CASSYPTGRGGQGASEQFF. CDR3 DNA sequence: TGTGCCAGCAGTTACCCAACCGGGAGGGGGGGACAGGGGGCTAGTGAGCAGTTCTTC. V and J are TRBV6-2 or TRBV6-3 and TRBJ2-1; 12 bases are a match to TRBD1. Per the germline V gene, CDR1 is MNHEY and CDR2 is SVGEGT. The CDR3 covers 19 residues. J gave up 9 bases and V 2 bases, and 17 bases lay outside the gene matches.

The genes are TRBV27 and TRBJ2-7; 9 nucleotides align to TRBD1. The V gene's germline CDR1 is MNHEY and CDR2 SMNVEV (reference sequence). CDR3 size: 15 residues. V was clipped by 6 bases and J by 3 bases; unmatched bases: 9. CDR3 loop: CASRGGGTGFYEQYF. The CDR3 region has the DNA TGTGCCAGCAGGGGAGGGGGGACAGGGTTCTACGAGCAGTACTTC.

As for this clonotype: Sequence at one end of the junction differs from germline and may be a read error. This sequence joins TRBV6-1 and TRBJ1-2; D unclear. Per germline, CDR1 MNHNS and CDR2 SASEGT. The CDR3 spans 12 residues. The DNA of the CDR3 is TGTGCCCGCAGCCCAGTGGCAGGTGGCTACACCTTC. Amino acids: CARSPVAGGYTF.

The chain carries TRBV28 and TRBJ2-7; weak D call: TRBD1 (5 bases). Germline V gene data show CDR1 as MDHEN and CDR2 as SYDVKM. V shed 7 bases and J shed 1 base, with 14 bases lying between them. CDR3 length: 14 residues. This CDR3 is CASTGLGWSYEQYF. The CDR3 DNA is TGTGCCAGCACAGGGTTGGGTTGGTCCTACGAGCAGTACTTC.

Of note for this clonotype: A much more abundant neighbour one base away suggests this may be a read error. The V call is TRBV7-2, the J call TRBJ2-7, with 10 bases lining up with TRBD2. This CDR3 has 15 residues. After removal of 5 bases from V and 1 base from J, the junction contained 5 bases not matched to a gene. Looked up from germline, CDR1 is SGHTA and CDR2 is FQGNSA. CDR3 nucleotides: TGTACCAGCAGCCCCGGTAGCGGGAGGTCCTACGAGCAGTACTTC. This codes for CTSSPGSGRSYEQYF.

This chain connects TRBV5-1 to TRBJ1-4; D uncertain. CDR1 is SGHRS and CDR2 is YFSETQ in the germline V gene. V was clipped by 0 bases and J by 4 bases, with 10 bases between them. The CDR3 is made up of 15 amino acids. Written as DNA, the CDR3 is TGCGCCAGCAGCTTGGACGTCAGGCGTAATGAAAAACTGTTTTTT. Protein: CASSLDVRRNEKLFF.

This sequence joins TRBV7-3 and TRBJ1-6; tentative D call: TRBD1 (6 bases). Per germline, CDR1 SGHTA and CDR2 FQGTGA. The V end lost 5 bases, the J end lost 18 bases, and 23 bases lay between the germline ends. The CDR3 is made up of 14 amino acids. This CDR3 reads CASSPSGSGTLPHF. The CDR3 DNA sequence: TGTGCCAGCAGCCCCTCAGGAAGCGGGACACTCCCCCACTTT.

The sample holds a few counts of this clonotype. This rearrangement joins TRBV28 to TRBJ2-4; 8 positions agree with TRBD2. V lost 6 bases to trimming and J lost 3 bases; unmatched junction nucleotides: 7. Germline V gene lookup returns CDR1 MDHEN and CDR2 SYDVKM. The CDR3 is made up of 15 amino acids. CDR3 in amino acids: CASRGGGTGKNIQYF. Here the CDR3 DNA reads TGTGCCAGCAGGGGCGGGGGGACTGGCAAAAACATTCAGTACTTC. Supplemented by reference TRBV28 and TRBJ2-4, the full variable domain reads DVKVTQSSRYLVKRTGEKVFLECVQDMDHENMFWYRQDPGLGLRLIYFSYDVKMKEKGDIPEGYSVSREKKERFSLILESASTNQTSMYLCASRGGGTGKNIQYFGAGTRLSVL.